The sequence of this TCR beta chain was determined in a study of blood T cell repertoires in COVID-19. Study background: The study drew acute and convalescent COVID-19 samples from the United States, Italy and Spain. Sources were T cells, B-cell-depleted T cells, or PBMCs; the material itself was cDNA or gDNA.

Clones were read by immunoSEQ multiplex PCR, and TCRdb kept only the in-frame ones, dropping some. The data hold roughly 130,000 clones, with roughly 84% observed a single time. Germline V gene sequence: CDR1 SEHNR, CDR2 FQNEAQ (reference sequence). This CDR3 has 15 residues. The V end lost 5 bases, the J end lost 4 bases, and 15 bases lay between the germline ends. The chain combines TRBV7-9 with TRBJ2-1, with D possibly matching TRBD2 (5 bases). This TCR was sampled from a woman in her twenties or thirties who had recovered from COVID-19. The sequenced sample consisted of PBMCs or T cells enriched from blood (not recorded which). The CDR3 DNA sequence: TGTGCCAGCAGCCCAGTGTGGGAGCGGTACAATGAGCAGTTCTTC. Encoded protein: CASSPVWERYNEQFF.